This TCR beta chain was recorded in a study of blood T cell repertoires in COVID-19. The CDR3 sequence is 15 residues long. Per the germline V gene, CDR1 is LNHNV and CDR2 is YYDKDF (reference sequence). V lost 5 bases to trimming and J lost 4 bases; unmatched junction nucleotides: 7. This table comes from immunoSEQ multiplex PCR, and its TCRdb copy is limited to in-frame clones, with some not included. The sample has about 120,000 clones, 81% seen once; the top ten hold 3.8%. The TCR was taken from a woman aged 45-65 years with acute or convalescent COVID-19. The sample was peripheral blood. The chain joins TRBV15 to TRBJ1-4; 7 bases are shared with TRBD1. The CDR3 reads CATSGNRGGNEKLFF. DNA for the CDR3: TGTGCCACCAGCGGGAACAGGGGCGGTAATGAAAAACTGTTTTTT. Using reference TRBV15 and TRBJ1-4 for the parts outside the CDR3, the full variable domain is DAMVIQNPRYQVTQFGKPVTLSCSQTLNHNVMYWYQQKSSQAPKLLFHYYDKDFNNEADTPDNFQSRRPNTSFCFLDIRSPGLGDTAMYLCATSGNRGGNEKLFFGSGTQLSVL.